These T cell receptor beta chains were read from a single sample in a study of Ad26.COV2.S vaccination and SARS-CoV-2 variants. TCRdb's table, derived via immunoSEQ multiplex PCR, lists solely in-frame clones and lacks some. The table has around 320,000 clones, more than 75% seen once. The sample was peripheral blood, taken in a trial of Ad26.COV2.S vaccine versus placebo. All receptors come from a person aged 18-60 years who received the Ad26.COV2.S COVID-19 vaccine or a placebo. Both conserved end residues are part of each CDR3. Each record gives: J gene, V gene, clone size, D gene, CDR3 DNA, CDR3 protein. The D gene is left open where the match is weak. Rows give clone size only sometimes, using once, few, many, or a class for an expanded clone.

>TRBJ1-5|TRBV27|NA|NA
TGTGCCAGCAGCCGTACCCTTAGCAATCAGCCCCAGCATTTT
CASSRTLSNQPQHF
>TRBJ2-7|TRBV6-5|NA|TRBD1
TGTGCCAGCAGTCCTCAGGACAGGGCCCACGAGCAGTACTTC
CASSPQDRAHEQYF
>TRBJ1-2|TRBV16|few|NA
TGTGCCAGCAGCCTGCATCCCCGGGGGGGGGCTGATGGCTACACCTTC
CASSLHPRGGADGYTF
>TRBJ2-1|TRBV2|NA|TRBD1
TGTGCCAGCAGTCAGGGACAGGGGCCTTACAATGAGCAGTTCTTC
CASSQGQGPYNEQFF
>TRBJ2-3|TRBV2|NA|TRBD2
TGTGCCAGCAGGGGGGGGACTGGCTCTAGCACAGATACGCAGTATTTT
CASRGGTGSSTDTQYF
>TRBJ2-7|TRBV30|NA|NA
TGTGCCTGGAGTGCCGGGTTTTCGGTGCAGTACTTC
CAWSAGFSVQYF
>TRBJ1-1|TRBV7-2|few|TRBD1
TGTGCCAGCAGCTCGGGACAGGAAGCTTTCTTT
CASSSGQEAFF
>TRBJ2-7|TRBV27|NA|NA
TGTGCCAGCAGTTTCGGCGGGGCCTCCTACGAGCAGTACTTC
CASSFGGASYEQYF
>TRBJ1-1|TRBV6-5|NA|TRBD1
TGTGCCAGCAGTTCCGGACAGGGGATCGGCACTGAAGCTTTCTTT
CASSSGQGIGTEAFF
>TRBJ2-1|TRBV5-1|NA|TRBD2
TGCGCCACCACTACTAGCGGGGGGTACAATGAGCAGTTCTTC
CATTTSGGYNEQFF
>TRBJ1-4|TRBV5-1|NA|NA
TGCGCCAGCAGAACACGAGAACAAGAAAAACTGTTTTTT
CASRTREQEKLFF
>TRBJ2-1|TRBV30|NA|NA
TGTGCCTGGGGCCGGTTGCGTTCGAATGAGCAGTTCTTC
CAWGRLRSNEQFF
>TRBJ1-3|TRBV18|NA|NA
TGTGCCAGCTCACTGGGTACAGGGTACTCTGGAAACACCATATATTTT
CASSLGTGYSGNTIYF
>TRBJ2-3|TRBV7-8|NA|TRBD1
TGTGCCAGCAGCATAACCGGGACAGGGGGCATAGATACGCAGTATTTT
CASSITGTGGIDTQYF
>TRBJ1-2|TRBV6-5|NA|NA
TGTGCCAGCACCCAAAGAGGGGGACACTATGGCTACACCTTC
CASTQRGGHYGYTF
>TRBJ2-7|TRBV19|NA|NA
TGTGCCAGTAGTATTGGGGGGGCGGCGTTTGAGCAGTACTTC
CASSIGGAAFEQYF
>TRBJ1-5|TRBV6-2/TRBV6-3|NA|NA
TGTGCCAGCAGTTACAGCAGGGTAAGCAATCAGCCCCAGCATTTT
CASSYSRVSNQPQHF
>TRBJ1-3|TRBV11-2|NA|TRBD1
TGTGCCAGCAGCTCACAGGGGGTCCCTGGAAACACCATATATTTT
CASSSQGVPGNTIYF
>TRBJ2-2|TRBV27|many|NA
TGTGCCAGCAGTTCGCCTCGGTACACGAACACCGGGGAGCTGTTTTTT
CASSSPRYTNTGELFF
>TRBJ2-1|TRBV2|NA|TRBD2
TGTGCCAGCAGTAAGACTAGCGAGAGCTCCTACAATGAGCAGTTCTTC
CASSKTSESSYNEQFF
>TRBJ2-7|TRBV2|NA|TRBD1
TGTGCCAGCATCCGGGACAGACGCTACGAGCAGTACTTC
CASIRDRRYEQYF
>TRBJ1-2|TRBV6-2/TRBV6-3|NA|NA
TGTGCCAGCAGCACACACCAGACCGGGGGCATCTATGGCTACACCTTC
CASSTHQTGGIYGYTF
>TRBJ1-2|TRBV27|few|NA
TGTGCCAGCAGTTTATTAGGAGGGGCCCTTAATGGCTACACCTTC
CASSLLGGALNGYTF
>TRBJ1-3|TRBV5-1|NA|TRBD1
TGCGCCAGCAGCTTGGTGGGACAGATTGGAAACACCATATATTTT
CASSLVGQIGNTIYF
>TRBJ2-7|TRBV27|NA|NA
TGTGCCAGACACCACGCGGGGCAGTACTTC
CARHHAGQYF
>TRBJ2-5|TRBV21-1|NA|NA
TGTGCCAGCAGCCACCGGGACAGGGGCCTCCAAGAGACCCAGTACTTC
CASSHRDRGLQETQYF
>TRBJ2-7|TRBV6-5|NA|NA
TGTGCCAGCAGTTTCGGACCCTCCTACGAGCAGTACTTC
CASSFGPSYEQYF
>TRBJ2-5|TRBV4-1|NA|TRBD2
TGCGCCAGCAGCCAAGGAGCGGGGGGCCCTTGGACCCAGTACTTC
CASSQGAGGPWTQYF
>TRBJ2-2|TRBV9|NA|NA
TGTGCCAGCAGCGTAGGTGTGGGGCCCGGGGAGCTGTTTTTT
CASSVGVGPGELFF
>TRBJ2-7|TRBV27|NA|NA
NA
CASSSSGLAGSYEQYF
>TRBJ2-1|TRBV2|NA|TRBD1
TGTGCCAGCACCGAAAGGGACAGGCCCCACGAGCAGTTCTTC
CASTERDRPHEQFF
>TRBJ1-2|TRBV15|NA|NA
TGTGCCACCAGCGGGGGGCGCCGGGGCTACACCTTC
CATSGGRRGYTF
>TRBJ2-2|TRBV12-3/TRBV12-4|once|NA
TGTGCCAGTCAGATGGCCGGGGAGCTGTTTTTT
CASQMAGELFF
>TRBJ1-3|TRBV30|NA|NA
TGTGCCTGGAGTGCTGGAAACACCATATATTTT
CAWSAGNTIYF
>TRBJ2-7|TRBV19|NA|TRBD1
TGTGCCAGTAGTCGACAGGGTCTGGCCTACGAGCAGTACTTC
CASSRQGLAYEQYF
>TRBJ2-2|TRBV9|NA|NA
TGTGCCAGCAGCGTAGCCGAAGGGGCTGGCGGGGAGCTGTTTTTT
CASSVAEGAGGELFF
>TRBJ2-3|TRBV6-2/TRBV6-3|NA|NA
TGTGCCAGCAGTTACGTAGATACGCAGTATTTT
CASSYVDTQYF
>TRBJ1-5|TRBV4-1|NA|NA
TGCGCCAGCAGCCAAGAGATCGGTCAGCCCCAGCATTTT
CASSQEIGQPQHF
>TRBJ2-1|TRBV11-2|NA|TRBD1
TGTGCCAGCAGCGGACGGGACAGGGTCTACAATGAGCAGTTCTTC
CASSGRDRVYNEQFF
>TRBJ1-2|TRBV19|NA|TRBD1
TGTGCCAGTAGTATAAGGGGACAGGGACGAGGCTACACCTTC
CASSIRGQGRGYTF
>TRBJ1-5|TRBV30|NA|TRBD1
TGTGCCTGGGACAGGGGGGCAGGTCAGCCCCAGCATTTT
CAWDRGAGQPQHF
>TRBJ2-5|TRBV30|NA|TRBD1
TGTGCCTACCTGGACAGGATCCAAGAGACCCAGTACTTC
CAYLDRIQETQYF
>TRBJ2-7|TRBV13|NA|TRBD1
TGTGCCAGCAGCTCCCGCGGGGCAGGGGGCGATATAGACGAGCAGTACTTC
CASSSRGAGGDIDEQYF
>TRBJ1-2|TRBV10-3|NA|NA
TGTGCCATCAGTGCCTCCCAGACAGACTATGGCTACACCTTC
CAISASQTDYGYTF
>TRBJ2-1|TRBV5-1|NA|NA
TGCGCCAGCAGCTTGGCCCCTCGGGGGCTTGGCTACAATGAGCAGTTCTTC
CASSLAPRGLGYNEQFF
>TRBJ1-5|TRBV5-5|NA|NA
TGTGCCAGCAGCTTGGTGGGCGGGACTTCGGATCAGCCCCAGCATTTT
CASSLVGGTSDQPQHF
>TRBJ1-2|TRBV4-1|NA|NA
TGCGCCAGCAGCCAAGATGGGAGGTCTTGGGGCTATGGCTACACCTTC
CASSQDGRSWGYGYTF